The sequence of this T cell receptor beta chain was determined in a study of T cell repertoires in aging, cancer and after chemotherapy. Whole-study context: Roughly 8.8 million TCR reads made up the full dataset. Study findings and constraints: Across the chemotherapy interval, each cancer cohort showed higher median generation probability, suggesting thymic rebound. In healthy donors, age-related TCR diversity loss mainly reflected lost richness.

The template was genomic DNA from peripheral blood, not RNA. A mixed TRB-A/B primer pool amplified rearranged TRB by multiplex touch-down PCR. TCRdb reanalysed the multiplex PCR reads using MiXCR and keeps one entry per CDR3 protein. Here the sample spans fewer than 3,500 distinct CDR3 sequences, over 30% being singletons. Concerning this clonotype itself: Its antigen is still unknown.

The sample comprised blood. The origin of this receptor is a human donor in good health.

DNA for the CDR3: TGTGCCAGCAGCCCGAGGACAGGGGGCGTAAGGGGCACAGATACGCAGTATTTT. This translates into CASSPRTGGVRGTDTQYF. This chain connects TRBV27 to TRBJ2-3; 11 bases are shared with TRBD1. The CDR3 loop spans 18 amino acids. CDR1 and CDR2 from the germline V gene are MNHEY and SMNVEV (reference sequence). The ends lost 6 bases at V and 1 base at J; junction bases unmatched: 12.